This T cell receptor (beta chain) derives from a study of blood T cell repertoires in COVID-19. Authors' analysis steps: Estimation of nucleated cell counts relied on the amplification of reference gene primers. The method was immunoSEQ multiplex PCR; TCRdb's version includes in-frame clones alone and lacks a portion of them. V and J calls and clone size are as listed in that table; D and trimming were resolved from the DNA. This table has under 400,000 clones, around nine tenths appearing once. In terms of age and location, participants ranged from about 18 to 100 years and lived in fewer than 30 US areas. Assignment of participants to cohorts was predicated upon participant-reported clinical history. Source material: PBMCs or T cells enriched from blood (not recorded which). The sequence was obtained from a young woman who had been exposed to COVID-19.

CDR3 DNA: TGTGCCTGGAGGGCCCTCGGGAGGGGGGCCAACGTCCTGACTTTC. Translating gives CAWRALGRGANVLTF. This chain uses TRBV30 with TRBJ2-6; TRBD2 matches at 7 bases. V was pared by 3 bases and J by 4 bases, with 6 bases of the junction left unmatched. This CDR3 has 15 amino acids. Germline-derived CDR1 and CDR2 are GTSNPN and SVGIG (reference sequence). The complete variable domain, with remaining parts taken from reference TRBV30 and TRBJ2-6, reads SQTIHQWPATLVQPVGSPLSLECTVEGTSNPNLYWYRQAAGRGLQLLFYSVGIGQISSEVPQNLSASRPQDRQFILSSKKLLLSDSGFYLCAWRALGRGANVLTFGAGSRLTVL.